This entry lists 28 T cell receptor beta chains sequenced from one sample in a study of blood T cells in healthy people across ages (dated by TCRdb to the mid-2010s). Library preparation was by 5' RACE. TCRdb names Illumina HiSeq 2500 as the instrument used. A second PCR of about 7 to 12 cycles was run with a J-beta primer mix and a sample-barcoded 5' primer. TCRdb itself trimmed the public reads at Q25 with fastp, ran MiXCR and retained productive beta chains. Duplicate CDR3 protein sequences are folded into a single record with the most common DNA and genes. The sample has over 1,200,000 distinct CDR3 sequences on record, around 59% of them singletons. Clones ranked in the top ten supply about 6.7% of the sample. Sample: blood. Receptor source: a young man in good health.

The V call is TRBV20-1, the J call TRBJ1-6; weak D call: TRBD1 (6 bases). The germline CDR1 and CDR2 sequences are DFQATT and SNEGSKA (reference sequence). V lost 3 bases to trimming and J lost 17 bases, with 17 bases between them. The CDR3 loop spans 12 amino acids. This CDR3 is CSASPSRTVFHF. CDR3 DNA sequence: TGCAGTGCTAGCCCGAGTCGGACAGTGTTCCACTTT.

J is TRBJ1-5 and V is TRBV20-1; maybe TRBD1 (5 bases). V was cut by 6 bases and J by 3 bases, with 18 bases left in between. Germline-derived CDR1 and CDR2 are DFQATT and SNEGSKA (reference sequence). The CDR3 spans 15 residues. CDR3 residues: CSAPNGNRFNQPQHF. In DNA form, the CDR3 reads TGCAGTGCCCCGAACGGGAACAGGTTCAATCAGCCCCAGCATTTT.

This clonotype was found a few times. The V and J genes are TRBV3-1 and TRBJ2-5; 8 bases agree with TRBD2. Germline V gene sequence: CDR1 LGHDT, CDR2 YNNKEL (reference sequence). The ends lost 4 bases at V and 2 bases at J; junction bases unmatched: 12. The length of the CDR3 is 17 residues. DNA of the CDR3: TGTGCCAGCAGCCCCATGGCGGGGGGCAGCGGGCAAGAGACCCAGTACTTC. This codes for CASSPMAGGSGQETQYF.

This clonotype was observed a handful of times. The rearrangement uses TRBV6-5 and TRBJ2-6; D could derive from TRBD1 or TRBD2 (5 bases each). Trimming removed 8 bases at V and 9 bases at J, with 17 bases between. The CDR3 spans 14 residues. From germline, CDR1 is MNHEY and CDR2 SVGAGI. The CDR3 sequence: CASGNIRAGNVLTF. CDR3 nucleotide sequence: TGTGCCAGCGGTAATATCAGGGCGGGCAACGTCCTGACTTTC.

This clonotype showed up just a few times. J is TRBJ2-3 and V is TRBV11-2; perhaps TRBD1 as D (6 bases). The CDR3 has 16 amino acids. Germline V gene lookup returns CDR1 SGHAT and CDR2 FQNNGV. V was cut by 5 bases and J by 6 bases, with 21 bases left in between. The CDR3 is CASSQGSLPWEDTQYF. The CDR3 DNA is TGTGCCAGCAGCCAGGGGTCGCTTCCCTGGGAGGATACGCAGTATTTT. The full variable domain, with the rest looked up from reference TRBV11-2 and TRBJ2-3, is EAGVAQSPRYKIIEKRQSVAFWCNPISGHATLYWYQQILGQGPKLLIQFQNNGVVDDSQLPKDRFSAERLKGVDSTLKIQPAKLEDSAVYLCASSQGSLPWEDTQYFGPGTRLTVL.

The gene calls are TRBV10-3 and TRBJ2-2; TRBD2 might be the D (5 bases). Germline V gene sequence: CDR1 ENHRY, CDR2 SYGVKD. Trimming removed 4 bases from V and 3 bases from J, with 12 bases in between. This CDR3 spans 15 amino acids. The CDR3 bases are TGTGCCATCAGTGGCAGCGGATCTTACACCGGGGAGCTGTTTTTT. Its translation is CAISGSGSYTGELFF.

DNA of the CDR3: TGCGCCAGCAGTGAGTCAGAAGGTTGGGGTTTCTTT. Its protein is CASSESEGWGFF. V is TRBV10-2 and J is TRBJ1-1, with D hard to call. The V gene lost 0 bases and the J gene lost 13 bases, with 12 bases spanning the gap. The length of the CDR3 is 12 residues. Per germline, CDR1 WSHSY and CDR2 SAAADI.

Only a few counts were recorded for this clonotype. Germline and junction disagree at one end, which may indicate a read error. The chain uses TRBV6-6 and TRBJ2-7; a weak D match, TRBD2 (5 bases). Germline V gene data show CDR1 as MNHNY and CDR2 as SVGAGI (reference sequence). The CDR3 loop spans 14 amino acids. CDR3 region: CASTLLGPSYEQYF. The CDR3 bases are TGTGCTAGCACCTTACTAGGGCCATCCTACGAGCAGTACTTC.

This rearrangement joins TRBV14 to TRBJ1-5; D gene uncertain. The CDR3 is made up of 13 amino acids. Germline V gene data show CDR1 as SGHDN and CDR2 as FVKESK. Trimming removed 5 bases from V and 7 bases from J, with 12 bases in between. DNA of the CDR3: TGTGCCAGCAGCGCACTTTCCGGACAGCCCCAGCATTTT. This codes for CASSALSGQPQHF.

This clonotype was seen more than once but under ten times. J is TRBJ2-5 and V is TRBV10-3; D tentatively reads TRBD1 or TRBD2 (5 bases each). The better agreement between TRBJ2-7 and the DNA end casts doubt on the J call. CDR3 length: 12 amino acids. The germline gives CDR1 ENHRY, CDR2 SYGVKD. The CDR3 DNA sequence: TGTGCCATCAGTGGGGACCCCTACGAGCAGTACTTC. It codes for CAISGDPYEQYF.

This chain links TRBV4-1 with TRBJ2-5, with TRBD1 as a possible D gene (5 bases). V gave up 3 bases and J gave up 1 base, with 12 bases separating them. Germline assignment: CDR1 MGHRA and CDR2 YSYEKL. The CDR3 spans 15 residues. In nucleotides, the CDR3 is TGCGCCAGCAGCCAGAACGGGCAGGGCCAAGAGACCCAGTACTTC. It codes for CASSQNGQGQETQYF.

The chain is built from TRBV4-1 and TRBJ2-1, with 14 bases aligning to TRBD2. This CDR3 contains 16 residues. Germline V gives CDR1 MGHRA, CDR2 YSYEKL. J gave up 8 bases and V 6 bases, and 9 bases lay outside the gene matches. CDR3 bases: TGCGCCAGCAGTCATTACGGGACTAGCGGGAGCGATGAGCAGTTCTTC. This encodes CASSHYGTSGSDEQFF.

The chain combines TRBV5-1 with TRBJ2-1, with TRBD2 matching 8 bases. The DNA end is a closer match to TRBJ2-7, so the J assignment may be wrong. The germline CDR1 and CDR2 sequences are SGHRS and YFSETQ. CDR3 length equals 15 residues. The chain's CDR3 is CASSSTSVGGNEQYF. The CDR3 bases are TGCGCCAGCAGCTCGACTAGCGTTGGGGGCAATGAGCAGTACTTC.

This clonotype was detected once. The chain couples TRBV18 to TRBJ2-7; 8 nucleotides line up with TRBD1. This CDR3 is built from 15 residues. Germline assignment: CDR1 KGHSH and CDR2 LQKENI. Unmatched junction bases numbered 9, after V lost 3 bases and J lost 5 bases. The CDR3 reads CASSPPRGRNHEQYF. CDR3 sequence (DNA): TGTGCCAGCTCACCTCCCAGGGGGCGTAATCACGAGCAGTACTTC.

The V gene is TRBV6-2 or TRBV6-3, the J gene TRBJ2-5, with no clear D. The CDR3 contains 16 residues. Trimming took off 5 bases at V and 1 base at J, with 17 bases between the two ends. Germline V gene data show CDR1 as MNHEY and CDR2 as SVGEGT. The DNA of the CDR3 is TGTGCCAGCAGTAGGAATCTTGGCCTAGTCCAAGAGACCCAGTACTTC. Translating gives CASSRNLGLVQETQYF.

This chain uses TRBV5-1 with TRBJ2-3, with D possibly called TRBD1 or TRBD2 (5 bases each). The CDR3 length is 13 residues. Germline CDR1 SGHRS, CDR2 YFSETQ. V was trimmed by 7 bases and J by 9 bases, leaving 18 bases between them. In DNA form, the CDR3 reads TGCGCCAGCGGTCAGGGAGTGGGGAGCACGCAGTATTTT. Protein product: CASGQGVGSTQYF.

The V gene is TRBV27, the J gene TRBJ2-1; D gene ambiguous. Germline V CDR1 and CDR2: MNHEY, SMNVEV (reference sequence). Trimming took off 2 bases at V and 7 bases at J, with 9 bases between the two ends. CDR3 length: 13 residues. In DNA, the CDR3 is TGTGCCAGCAGTTTACTGGCTAGGAATGAGCAGTTCTTC. Protein sequence: CASSLLARNEQFF.

This clonotype was seen more than once but under ten times. The chain employs TRBV4-1 and TRBJ2-7; no definite D call. CDR3 length equals 13 residues. V was trimmed by 1 base and J by 3 bases, leaving 7 bases between them. Germline V lookup: CDR1 MGHRA, CDR2 YSYEKL. CDR3 loop: CASSQVLLYEQYF. CDR3 in DNA: TGCGCCAGCAGCCAAGTACTGCTCTACGAGCAGTACTTC.

The V gene is TRBV6-2 or TRBV6-3, the J gene TRBJ1-1; D is uncertain. V was pared by 2 bases and J by 5 bases, with 9 bases between. The CDR3 spans 13 residues. CDR1 is MNHEY and CDR2 is SVGEGT in the germline V gene. CDR3 bases: TGTGCCAGCAGTTACGAAGTAGGTACTGAAGCTTTCTTT. Protein sequence: CASSYEVGTEAFF.

The chain employs TRBV20-1 and TRBJ2-6; a possible D gene is TRBD1 (5 bases). The CDR3 is 15 amino acids. Germline V gives CDR1 DFQATT, CDR2 SNEGSKA (reference sequence). The germline V and J ends were trimmed by 6 bases and 0 bases, with 12 bases remaining between them. The CDR3 region is CSAPVRASGANVLTF. CDR3 nucleotide sequence: TGCAGTGCCCCTGTCAGGGCCTCTGGGGCCAACGTCCTGACTTTC.

The chain joins TRBV28 to TRBJ2-7; 9 bases line up with TRBD1. This CDR3 comprises 16 residues. The germline V gene has CDR1 MDHEN and CDR2 SYDVKM. With V trimmed by 4 bases and J by 3 bases, 10 bases remained unmatched. The CDR3 loop is CASSSLTGGKIYEQYF. In DNA, the CDR3 is TGTGCCAGCAGTTCTCTTACAGGGGGCAAAATCTACGAGCAGTACTTC.

The V gene is TRBV7-2, the J gene TRBJ2-4, with TRBD2 matching over 9 bases. Trimming took 1 base from V and 13 from J; bases not matched to a gene: 8. The CDR3 has 14 residues. Germline assignment: CDR1 SGHTA and CDR2 FQGNSA. CDR3 nucleotide sequence: TGTGCCAGCAGCTTAGTAGCGGGAGAATGTCCGCAGTACTTC. Translating gives CASSLVAGECPQYF.

This chain connects TRBV7-8 to TRBJ2-2; the D call may be TRBD1 or TRBD2 (7 bases each). CDR3 length: 17 amino acids. CDR1 SGHVS and CDR2 FQNEAQ come from the germline V gene. V was cut by 7 bases and J by 0 bases, with 18 bases left in between. CDR3 protein: CASTQGEGNPNTGELFF. The CDR3 DNA reads as TGTGCCAGCACCCAGGGGGAGGGCAACCCGAACACCGGGGAGCTGTTTTTT.

The chain links TRBV10-3 to TRBJ1-2, with no clear D. The CDR3 has 13 amino acids. Trimming took 8 bases from V and 8 from J, leaving 18 bases between them. The V gene's germline CDR1 is ENHRY and CDR2 SYGVKD. The CDR3 nucleotides read TGTGCCATCGCGGCAAGAAACGAGGAGGGCTACACCTTC. Translating it yields CAIAARNEEGYTF.

The table lists this clonotype with a count of one. This chain joins TRBV5-1 and TRBJ2-1, with a weak D call TRBD2 (7 bases). The CDR3 has 12 amino acids. The V end lost 5 bases, the J end lost 9 bases, and 12 bases lay between the germline ends. Germline V gene lookup returns CDR1 SGHRS and CDR2 YFSETQ. Here the CDR3 reads CASRGRGGEQFF. Written as DNA, the CDR3 is TGCGCCAGCAGGGGTAGGGGGGGTGAGCAGTTCTTC.

V and J are TRBV20-1 and TRBJ2-3; 12 bases are shared with TRBD2. Trimming at V came to 3 bases and at J to 2 bases, leaving 6 bases not matched to a gene. The CDR3 is 16 amino acids. From germline, CDR1 is DFQATT and CDR2 SNEGSKA (reference sequence). Written as DNA, the CDR3 is TGCAGTGCTAGTGGACTAGCGGGGTCTTTCACAGATACGCAGTATTTT. Protein product: CSASGLAGSFTDTQYF.

The V and J genes are TRBV21-1 and TRBJ2-5; the table calls TRBD1, which could not be checked here. TRBV21-1 is classified as a pseudogene. There are 16 residues in the CDR3. In nucleotides, the CDR3 is TGTGCCAGCAGCAAACCTGCTCAGGGGGCAACAGAGACCCAGTACTTC. This sequence encodes CASSKPAQGATETQYF.

The V call is TRBV14, the J call TRBJ1-6, with D perhaps matching TRBD1 (6 bases). The CDR3 loop spans 14 amino acids. V was pared by 3 bases and J by 3 bases, with 6 bases between. Germline V gives CDR1 SGHDN, CDR2 FVKESK. For the CDR3, the DNA is TGTGCCAGCAGCCACAGGGGCTATAATTCACCCCTCCACTTT. This encodes CASSHRGYNSPLHF.